Presented here are 21 T cell receptor beta chains from one specimen sequenced in a study of T cell repertoires in cytomegalovirus infection. What these receptors recognize is not known. TCRdb re-analysed the reads in MiXCR, keeping a single row per CDR3 protein. The repertoire includes some 800,000 distinct CDR3 sequences, under 35% of them detected once, and around 13% sits in the top ten. This material consisted of cultured CD8+ T cells from PBMCs, taken from culture after CMV antigen stimulation. Source of these receptors: a human donor in good health (CMV status not recorded). Some clones in this sample may be carry-over from other donors' samples.

This clonotype was picked up a small number of times. J is TRBJ2-4 and V is TRBV7-9, with TRBD1 matching 7 bases. This CDR3 is 16 amino acids long. Per germline, CDR1 SEHNR and CDR2 FQNEAQ (reference sequence). V dropped 4 bases and J dropped 0; count of bases not matched to a gene: 6. This CDR3 reads CASSSSTGSAKNIQYF. In DNA, the CDR3 is TGTGCCAGCAGCTCTTCGACAGGGTCAGCCAAAAACATTCAGTACTTC.

The chain has TRBV7-9 and TRBJ1-2, with D perhaps matching TRBD1 (5 bases). Germline lookup yields CDR1 SEHNR and CDR2 FQNEAQ (reference sequence). The CDR3 consists of 17 residues. Trimming pared 1 base from V and 3 bases from J, leaving 18 bases between. CDR3 in amino acids: CASSLGDVVNRYYGYTF. DNA for the CDR3: TGTGCCAGCAGCTTAGGGGACGTCGTGAATCGTTACTATGGCTACACCTTC.

This clonotype was seen only a few times. V gene TRBV12-3 or TRBV12-4 combines with J gene TRBJ2-3; perhaps TRBD2 as D (5 bases). The CDR3 runs 14 residues. The ends were cut back, 5 bases at V and 2 bases at J, with 11 bases in the middle. CDR3 in DNA: TGTGCCAGCAGTGTCCTCGGGGTCACAGATACGCAGTATTTT. This sequence encodes CASSVLGVTDTQYF.

The chain carries TRBV20-1 and TRBJ1-2, with a tentative D call TRBD1 (5 bases). The CDR3 runs to 15 residues. V dropped 6 bases and J dropped 0 bases, with 17 bases sitting between them. From germline, CDR1 is DFQATT and CDR2 SNEGSKA (reference sequence). The CDR3 DNA is TGCAGTGCAAGCGTCTGGGACCCAGCTAACTATGGCTACACCTTC. Translation: CSASVWDPANYGYTF.

This clonotype was observed a few times. The J gene is TRBJ1-1, the V gene TRBV12-3 or TRBV12-4; no reliable D call. This CDR3 region has 11 residues. The V end lost 5 bases, the J end lost 10 bases, and 11 bases lay between the germline ends. This CDR3 is CASSDTSTAFF. CDR3 DNA: TGTGCCAGCAGTGACACTTCAACAGCTTTCTTT.

The chain is built from TRBV27 and TRBJ1-2; 8 nucleotides line up with TRBD1. The germline gives CDR1 MNHEY, CDR2 SMNVEV (reference sequence). This CDR3 contains 16 residues. Trimming at V came to 3 bases and at J to 9 bases, leaving 15 bases not matched to a gene. CDR3 protein: CASSFNGGRGLLSYTF. The CDR3 DNA reads as TGTGCCAGCAGTTTCAATGGGGGCAGGGGGCTTTTGAGCTACACCTTC.

V is TRBV29-1 and J is TRBJ2-7; D may be TRBD1 or TRBD2 (6 bases each). Germline CDR1 SQVTM, CDR2 ANQGSEA. Trimming left V 5 bases short and J 7 bases short, with 18 bases between. This CDR3 contains 13 residues. The CDR3 is CSVSHAEGGEQYF. CDR3 sequence (DNA): TGCAGCGTTTCCCATGCCGAAGGGGGGGAGCAGTACTTC.

The chain carries TRBV15 and TRBJ2-7; D not certain. Trimming cost V 1 base and J 6 bases, with 10 bases left between them. The CDR3 spans 13 residues. Germline V gene sequence: CDR1 LNHNV, CDR2 YYDKDF (reference sequence). This chain's CDR3 is CATSRVRPGEQYF. The CDR3 coding sequence is TGTGCCACCAGCAGAGTTCGCCCAGGCGAGCAGTACTTC.

This chain uses TRBV7-1 with TRBJ1-2; no definite D call. TRBV7-1 has ORF status, its function being uncertain. CDR3 length: 13 residues. The ends were cut back, 5 bases at V and 4 bases at J, with 11 bases in the middle. The CDR3 DNA sequence: TGTGCCAGCAGCCACGGGATGTCCTATGGCTACACCTTC. Translation: CASSHGMSYGYTF.

The CDR3 loop reads CASSLGGDGRELFF. The CDR3 nucleotides read TGCGCCAGCAGCTTGGGAGGAGATGGCCGGGAGCTGTTTTTT. This sequence joins TRBV5-1 and TRBJ2-2, with D unclear. Germline CDR1 is SGHRS and CDR2 is YFSETQ. The V and J ends lost 0 bases and 9 bases respectively, with 12 bases between them. The CDR3 is made up of 14 amino acids.

This clonotype was observed a handful of times. The chain combines TRBV6-4 with TRBJ1-2; TRBD1 matches 7 bases. CDR1 and CDR2 from the germline V gene are MRHNA and SNTAGT. There are 12 residues in the CDR3. V shed 7 bases, J shed 6 bases, and the junction held 5 bases outside the gene matches. This CDR3 is CASKGAGDGYTF. In DNA form, the CDR3 reads TGTGCCAGCAAGGGGGCAGGGGATGGCTACACCTTC.

This clonotype was counted a few times. V and J are TRBV4-1 and TRBJ1-1, with D possibly TRBD1 on 5 matching bases. The CDR3 sequence is 14 residues long. V lost 5 bases and J 3 bases, leaving 13 bases between the germline ends. Looked up from germline, CDR1 is MGHRA and CDR2 is YSYEKL. The CDR3, as DNA: TGCGCCAGCAGCTACGCGGGGGGTGACACTGAAGCTTTCTTT. It specifies CASSYAGGDTEAFF.

This chain links TRBV7-9 with TRBJ2-1; D may be TRBD1 (5 bases). The CDR3 is made up of 14 amino acids. The germline gives CDR1 SEHNR, CDR2 FQNEAQ (reference sequence). V gave up 4 bases and J gave up 6 bases, with 13 bases separating them. Here the CDR3 reads CASSSPTEVNEQFF. CDR3 coding DNA: TGTGCCAGCAGCTCCCCGACAGAGGTCAATGAGCAGTTCTTC. The complete variable domain, with remaining parts taken from reference TRBV7-9 and TRBJ2-1, reads DTGVSQNPRHKITKRGQNVTFRCDPISEHNRLYWYRQTLGQGPEFLTYFQNEAQLEKSRLLSDRFSAERPKGSFSTLEIQRTEQGDSAMYLCASSSPTEVNEQFFGPGTRLTVL.

This clonotype has more than one count but fewer than ten. V and J are TRBV6-1 and TRBJ2-1; 10 bases fit TRBD2. The CDR3 has 14 residues. CDR1 and CDR2 from the germline V gene are MNHNS and SASEGT. The trim removed 6 bases at V and 10 bases at J, leaving 9 bases unmatched. The CDR3 bases are TGTGCCAGCAGCAAGCGGGGGGGCCTTCGGGAGCAGTTCTTC. This gives the protein CASSKRGGLREQFF.

The chain combines TRBV5-8 with TRBJ1-1; D call uncertain. There are 16 residues in the CDR3. The V gene's germline CDR1 is SGHTS and CDR2 YDEGEE. V was trimmed by 1 base and J by 6 bases, leaving 19 bases between them. The CDR3 reads CASSLKKGRRGSEAFF. The CDR3 DNA reads TGTGCCAGCAGCTTGAAGAAAGGCCGGAGAGGATCTGAAGCTTTCTTT. Complete variable domain (other parts from reference TRBV5-8 and TRBJ1-1): EAGVTQSPTHLIKTRGQQATLRCSPISGHTSVYWYQQALGLGLQFLLWYDEGEERNRGNFPPRFSGRQFPNYSSELNVNALELEDSALYLCASSLKKGRRGSEAFFGQGTRLTVV.

A few counts support this clonotype. The DNA of the CDR3 is TGTGCCACCCGCAGCCTTGACTATAATTCACCCCTCCACTTT. Its translation: CATRSLDYNSPLHF. This sequence joins TRBV27 and TRBJ1-6; D ambiguous. Germline assignment: CDR1 MNHEY and CDR2 SMNVEV (reference sequence). V was pared by 10 bases and J by 3 bases, with 13 bases between. The CDR3 covers 14 residues.

In this sample, this clonotype turned up a few times. This rearrangement joins TRBV6-2 or TRBV6-3 to TRBJ2-7; 12 nucleotides agree with TRBD2. Germline values: CDR1 MNHEY, CDR2 SVGEGT. This CDR3 is built from 17 residues. The junction had 6 bases not matched to a gene; V was cut back by 1 base and J by 2 bases. Written as DNA, the CDR3 is TGTGCCAGCAGTTACTACAGACTAGCGGGGGCCACCTACGAGCAGTACGTC. It encodes CASSYYRLAGATYEQYV.

The table lists this clonotype with many counts. The chain has TRBV7-9 and TRBJ2-4; no clear D. Trimming removed 2 bases from V and 6 bases from J, with 5 bases in between. Germline assignment: CDR1 SEHNR and CDR2 FQNEAQ (reference sequence). CDR3 size: 12 residues. The CDR3 DNA reads TGTGCCAGCAGCTTAAATGCAAACATTCAGTACTTC. Translated, it gives CASSLNANIQYF. Looking up the rest from reference TRBV7-9 and TRBJ2-4 gives the full variable domain: DTGVSQNPRHKITKRGQNVTFRCDPISEHNRLYWYRQTLGQGPEFLTYFQNEAQLEKSRLLSDRFSAERPKGSFSTLEIQRTEQGDSAMYLCASSLNANIQYFGAGTRLSVL.

There are a few counts of this clonotype. The chain carries TRBV7-9 and TRBJ2-5; tentatively, D is TRBD1 (5 bases). Germline CDR1 SEHNR, CDR2 FQNEAQ (reference sequence). Trimming cost V 8 bases and J 7 bases, with 11 bases left between them. CDR3 length: 11 amino acids. CDR3 in DNA: TGTGCCAGCCAAGTACAGGTGACCCAGTACTTC. Amino acid sequence: CASQVQVTQYF.

CDR3: CASSQSGSGTSGERALTDTQYF. The CDR3, as DNA: TGCGCCAGCAGCCAGTCGGGTTCCGGGACTAGCGGGGAGAGAGCGCTCACAGATACGCAGTATTTT. The rearrangement uses TRBV4-1 and TRBJ2-3; TRBD2 agrees at 13 bases. Germline CDR1 is MGHRA and CDR2 is YSYEKL. This CDR3 comprises 22 residues. Losses at the gene ends were 3 bases for V and 2 bases for J; bases not matched to a gene: 20.

There are a few counts of this clonotype. This chain joins TRBV6-1 and TRBJ2-5; 8 nucleotides agree with TRBD2. CDR1 MNHNS and CDR2 SASEGT come from the germline V gene. With 5 bases clipped from V and 0 bases from J, the junction kept 5 bases outside the gene matches. The CDR3 has 15 amino acids. CDR3 coding DNA: TGTGCCAGCAGTAAAGAACTAGCGGACCAAGAGACCCAGTACTTC. Amino acids: CASSKELADQETQYF.